This TCR beta chain was sequenced for a study of T cell changes during pregnancy in multiple sclerosis. Repertoires were generated with immunoSEQ multiplex PCR, while TCRdb's copy carries only in-frame clones and drops some. The sample consists of fewer than 95,000 clones, 90% to 95% of them appearing once. V was pared by 2 bases and J by 4 bases, with 14 bases between. Germline assignment: CDR1 SGHTA and CDR2 FQGTGA. This CDR3 has 15 amino acids. Sequenced material: peripheral blood, taken in the first trimester of pregnancy. The chain joins TRBV7-3 to TRBJ2-5; perhaps TRBD2 as D (6 bases). The sequence came from a female donor with multiple sclerosis, enrolled in a pregnancy study. CDR3 sequence reads: CASSLGGSGGETQYF. DNA for the CDR3: TGTGCCAGCAGCTTAGGAGGTTCCGGGGGAGAGACCCAGTACTTC. Full variable domain (rest looked up from reference TRBV7-3 and TRBJ2-5): GAGVSQTPSNKVTEKGKYVELRCDPISGHTALYWYRQSLGQGPEFLIYFQGTGAADDSGLPNDRFFAVRPEGSVSTLKIQRTERGDSAVYLCASSLGGSGGETQYFGPGTRLLVL.